These 3 T cell receptor beta chains were sequenced from one sample in a study of blood T cell repertoires in COVID-19. The table came from immunoSEQ multiplex PCR; TCRdb's copy has only in-frame clones and leaves some out. The top ten hold roughly 5.6% of the sample, which has under 110,000 clones, around 92% seen once. The source material was peripheral blood. These receptors were collected from a man aged 45-65 years with active COVID-19.

This chain connects TRBV30 to TRBJ1-3, with no clear D. CDR1 is GTSNPN and CDR2 is SVGIG in the germline V gene (reference sequence). The ends were cut back, 1 base at V and 0 bases at J, with 10 bases in the middle. The CDR3 is made up of 15 amino acids. The CDR3 loop is CAWSDEANSGNTIYF. DNA of the CDR3: TGTGCCTGGAGTGATGAGGCCAACTCTGGAAACACCATATATTTT.

This clone was detected only once. CDR3: CASSYSKLAAEQFF. The CDR3 nucleotides read TGTGCCAGCAGTTACTCGAAACTAGCGGCTGAGCAGTTCTTC. V and J are TRBV6-2 or TRBV6-3 and TRBJ2-1; 8 bases match TRBD2. Germline-derived CDR1 and CDR2 are MNHEY and SVGEGT. This CDR3 has 14 residues. J gave up 9 bases and V 0 bases, and 4 bases lay outside the gene matches.

The chain employs TRBV11-3 and TRBJ2-7; D is ambiguous. The CDR3 consists of 13 residues. Germline values: CDR1 SGHNT, CDR2 YENEEA. V lost 5 bases and J 3 bases, leaving 11 bases between the germline ends. CDR3 region: CASSRKTGYEQYF. The CDR3 bases are TGTGCCAGCAGCCGCAAGACGGGCTACGAGCAGTACTTC.